This passage covers 8 T cell receptor beta chains from one sample sequenced in a study of CD8 T cells in Susac syndrome. Random hexamers were used to reverse transcribe the RNA input (about 0.5 to 1 ug). TCRdb re-analysed the immunoSEQ multiplex PCR reads in MiXCR, keeping a single row per CDR3 protein. In the table there are roughly 150,000 distinct CDR3 sequences, approximately 94% of which are singletons. What was sequenced was CD8+ T cells from PBMCs. Source of these receptors: a human donor with multiple sclerosis.

This chain connects TRBV30 to TRBJ2-6, with D uncertain. With 2 bases removed from V and 2 bases from J, the gap between germline ends came to 7 bases. The CDR3 covers 14 residues. Germline V lookup: CDR1 GTSNPN, CDR2 SVGIG (reference sequence). The CDR3 DNA follows: TGTGCCTGGAGTTTAGGTGCTGGGGCCAACGTCCTGACTTTC. It translates to CAWSLGAGANVLTF.

V gene TRBV19 combines with J gene TRBJ2-1; D might be TRBD2 (6 bases). The CDR3 is 14 amino acids. Trimming stripped 3 bases from V and 7 bases from J, with 13 bases between. The germline V gene encodes CDR1 LNHDA and CDR2 SQIVND (reference sequence). The CDR3 region is CASSIIGGMNEQFF. The CDR3 DNA is TGTGCCAGTAGTATTATTGGGGGGATGAATGAGCAGTTCTTC.

V and J are TRBV15 and TRBJ2-1, with a weak D call TRBD1 (5 bases). V was cut by 6 bases and J by 0 bases, with 15 bases left in between. The CDR3 has 16 amino acids. Looked up from germline, CDR1 is LNHNV and CDR2 is YYDKDF (reference sequence). The CDR3 DNA sequence: TGTGCCACCAGGGCGACCAGGGTTAGCTCCTACAATGAGCAGTTCTTC. The encoded protein is CATRATRVSSYNEQFF.

This chain joins TRBV13 and TRBJ2-4; unclear D gene. V was cut by 5 bases and J by 0 bases, with 11 bases left in between. CDR1 and CDR2 from the germline V gene are PRHDT and FYEKMQ (reference sequence). The CDR3 runs to 15 residues. As DNA, the CDR3 is TGTGCCAGCAGCCCAGAGGTTCTAGCCAAAAACATTCAGTACTTC. Amino acid sequence: CASSPEVLAKNIQYF. Using reference TRBV13 and TRBJ2-4 for the parts outside the CDR3, the full variable domain is AAGVIQSPRHLIKEKRETATLKCYPIPRHDTVYWYQQGPGQDPQFLISFYEKMQSDKGSIPDRFSAQQFSDYHSELNMSSLELGDSALYFCASSPEVLAKNIQYFGAGTRLSVL.

V and J are TRBV19 and TRBJ1-5, with a weak D call TRBD1 (6 bases). The CDR3 spans 15 residues. Trimming cost V 4 bases and J 7 bases, with 17 bases left between them. Germline values: CDR1 LNHDA, CDR2 SQIVND (reference sequence). The CDR3 DNA reads TGTGCCAGTAGTACCATTGACAGGAACGAGCAGCCCCAGCATTTT. Its protein is CASSTIDRNEQPQHF. Full variable domain (missing parts from reference TRBV19 and TRBJ1-5): DGGITQSPKYLFRKEGQNVTLSCEQNLNHDAMYWYRQDPGQGLRLIYYSQIVNDFQKGDIAEGYSVSREKKESFPLTVTSAQKNPTAFYLCASSTIDRNEQPQHFGDGTRLSIL.

V is TRBV19 and J is TRBJ2-1; D uncertain. V lost 10 bases, J lost 2 bases, and 18 bases lay in between. CDR3 length: 15 residues. Germline V CDR1 and CDR2: LNHDA, SQIVND (reference sequence). The CDR3 coding sequence is TGTGCCACCTCGAGGAGAACAGAGGCCTACAATGAGCAGTTCTTC. Translated: CATSRRTEAYNEQFF.

This clonotype was observed once. Here the CDR3 DNA reads TGTGCCAGCACCCCTACTCAGGGATACGAGCAGTACTTC. It translates to CASTPTQGYEQYF. The chain couples TRBV7-8 to TRBJ2-7; a weak D match, TRBD1 (5 bases). This CDR3 has 13 amino acids. With 7 bases removed from V and 4 bases from J, the gap between germline ends came to 14 bases. Germline V lookup: CDR1 SGHVS, CDR2 FQNEAQ.

The V and J genes are TRBV29-1 and TRBJ2-7, with D possibly TRBD1 on 5 matching bases. In germline, CDR1 is SQVTM, CDR2 ANQGSEA. The CDR3 is 15 residues long. V lost 0 bases, J lost 3 bases, and 15 bases lay in between. The DNA for the CDR3 is TGCAGCGTTGAAGACGGGCAGGGTTCGAACTACGAGCAGTACTTC. Translated, it gives CSVEDGQGSNYEQYF.